This T cell receptor beta chain was sequenced during a study of blood T cell repertoires in COVID-19. Study context: Specimens from acute and convalescent COVID-19 originated in the United States, Italy and Spain. The analysed material was cDNA or gDNA that came from T cells, B-cell-depleted T cells, or PBMCs.

Original analysis: Counts of nucleated cells, estimated from reference gene primer amplification, were obtained. Libraries were prepared by immunoSEQ multiplex PCR; TCRdb keeps only in-frame clonotypes and omits some of them. The V and J calls and clone size were taken over from that table, and D and trimming were inferred from the DNA. The table has under 250,000 clones, around 80% seen once. V gave up 5 bases and J gave up 6 bases, with 12 bases separating them. Germline lookup yields CDR1 LNHDA and CDR2 SQIVND (reference sequence). This CDR3 region has 13 residues. This TCR came from a man aged 50-59 years with active or convalescent COVID-19. This chain connects TRBV19 to TRBJ2-3; possible D gene TRBD2, 7 bases. The sample was peripheral blood. CDR3 DNA: TGTGCCAGTAGTTGGGCGGGGGCGGATACGCAGTATTTT. It codes for CASSWAGADTQYF.